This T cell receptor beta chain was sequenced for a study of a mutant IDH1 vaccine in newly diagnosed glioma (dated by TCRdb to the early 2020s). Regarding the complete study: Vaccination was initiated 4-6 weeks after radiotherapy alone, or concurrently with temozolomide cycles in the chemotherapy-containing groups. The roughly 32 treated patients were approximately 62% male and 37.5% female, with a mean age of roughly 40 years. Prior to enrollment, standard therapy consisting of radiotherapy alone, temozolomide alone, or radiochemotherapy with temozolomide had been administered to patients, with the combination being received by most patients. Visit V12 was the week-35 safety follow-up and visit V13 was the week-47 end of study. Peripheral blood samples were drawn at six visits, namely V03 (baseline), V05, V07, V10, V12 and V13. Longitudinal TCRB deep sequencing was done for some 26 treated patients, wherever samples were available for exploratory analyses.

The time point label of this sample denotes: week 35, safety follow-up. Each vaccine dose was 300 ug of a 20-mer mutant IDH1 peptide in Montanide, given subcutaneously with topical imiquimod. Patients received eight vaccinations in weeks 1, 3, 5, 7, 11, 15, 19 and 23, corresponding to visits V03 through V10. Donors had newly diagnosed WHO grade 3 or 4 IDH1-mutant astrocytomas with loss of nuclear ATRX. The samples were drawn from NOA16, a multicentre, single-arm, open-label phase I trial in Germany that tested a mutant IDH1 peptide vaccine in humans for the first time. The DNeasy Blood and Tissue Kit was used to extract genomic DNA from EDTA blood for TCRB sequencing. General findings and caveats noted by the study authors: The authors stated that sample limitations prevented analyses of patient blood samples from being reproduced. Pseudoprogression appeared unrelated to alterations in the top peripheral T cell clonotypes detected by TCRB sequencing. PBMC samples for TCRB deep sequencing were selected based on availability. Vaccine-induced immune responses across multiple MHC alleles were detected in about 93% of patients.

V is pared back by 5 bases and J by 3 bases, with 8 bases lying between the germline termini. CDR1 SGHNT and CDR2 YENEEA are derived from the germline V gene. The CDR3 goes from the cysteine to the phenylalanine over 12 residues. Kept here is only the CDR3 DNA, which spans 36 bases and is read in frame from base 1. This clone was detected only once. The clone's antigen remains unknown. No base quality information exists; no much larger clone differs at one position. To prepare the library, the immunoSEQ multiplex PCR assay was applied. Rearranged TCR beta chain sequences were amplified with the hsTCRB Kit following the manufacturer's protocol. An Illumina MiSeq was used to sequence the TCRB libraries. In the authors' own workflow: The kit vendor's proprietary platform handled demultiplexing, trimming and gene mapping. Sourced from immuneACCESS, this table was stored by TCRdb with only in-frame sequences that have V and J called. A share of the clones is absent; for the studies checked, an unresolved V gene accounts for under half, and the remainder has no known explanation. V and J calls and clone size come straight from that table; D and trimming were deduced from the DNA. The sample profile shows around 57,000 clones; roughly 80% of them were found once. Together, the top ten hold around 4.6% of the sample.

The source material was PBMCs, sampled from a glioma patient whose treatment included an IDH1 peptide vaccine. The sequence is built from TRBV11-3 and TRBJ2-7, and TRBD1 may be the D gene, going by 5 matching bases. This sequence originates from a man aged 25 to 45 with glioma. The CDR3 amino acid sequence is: CASSLTVYEQYF. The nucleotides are TGTGCCAGCAGCCTGACAGTCTACGAGCAGTACTTC. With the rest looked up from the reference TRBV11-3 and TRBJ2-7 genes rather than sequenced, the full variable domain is EAGVVQSPRYKIIEKKQPVAFWCNPISGHNTLYWYLQNLGQGPELLIRYENEEAVDDSQLPKDRFSAERLKGVDSTLKIQPAELGDSAVYLCASSLTVYEQYFGPGTRLTVT.